The 8 T cell receptor beta chains below all came from one sample that was sequenced in a study of CD8+CD57+ T cells in acquired aplastic anemia. CDR3 and TCR beta VDJ profiling relied on a genomic DNA template. Via MiXCR, TCRdb re-called the reads, giving one row per CDR3 protein. The table has approximately 270,000 distinct CDR3 sequences, 55% to 65% seen once. Sequenced input: sorted CD4+, CD8+, or CD8+CD57+ T cells (not recorded which) from PBMCs. These receptors were taken from a human donor with severe aplastic anemia or a healthy control (not recorded which).

This sequence joins TRBV4-2 and TRBJ1-6; D possibly corresponds to TRBD1 (6 bases). Germline V gene data show CDR1 as LGHNA and CDR2 as YNFKEQ. CDR3 length equals 15 residues. Trimming removed 0 bases from V and 10 bases from J, with 13 bases in between. CDR3 sequence (DNA): TGTGCCAGCAGCCAAGACGGCACAGGGCGATCACCCCTCCACTTT. This sequence encodes CASSQDGTGRSPLHF.

The chain joins TRBV15 to TRBJ1-1, with D uncertain. The V gene lost 2 bases and the J gene lost 11 bases, with 27 bases spanning the gap. The CDR3 is made up of 17 amino acids. Germline V gene sequence: CDR1 LNHNV, CDR2 YYDKDF (reference sequence). As DNA, the CDR3 is TGTGCCACCAGCAGAAATCACGGATTAGCGATGTGGGTGGGGGCTTTCTTT. Its translation: CATSRNHGLAMWVGAFF. The variable domain in full, with the rest retrieved from reference TRBV15 and TRBJ1-1, is DAMVIQNPRYQVTQFGKPVTLSCSQTLNHNVMYWYQQKSSQAPKLLFHYYDKDFNNEADTPDNFQSRRPNTSFCFLDIRSPGLGDTAMYLCATSRNHGLAMWVGAFFGQGTRLTVV.

This clonotype was seen at least ten times. The chain links TRBV6-5 to TRBJ1-6, with D tentatively TRBD1 (6 bases). This CDR3 region has 15 residues. Trimming took off 5 bases at V and 8 bases at J, with 16 bases between the two ends. Germline lookup yields CDR1 MNHEY and CDR2 SVGAGI. CDR3 sequence (DNA): TGTGCCAGCAGTACTTCACAGGGTCGGGATTCACCCCTCCACTTT. Its protein product is CASSTSQGRDSPLHF.

V is TRBV10-2 and J is TRBJ2-1; TRBD2 matches 13 bases. The J segment lost 10 bases and the V segment lost 3 bases, leaving 15 bases of the junction unmatched. The CDR3 has 18 amino acids. Germline CDR1 WSHSY, CDR2 SAAADI. The CDR3 reads CASSDGGTSGDPTREQFF. CDR3 coding DNA: TGCGCCAGCAGTGATGGGGGGACTAGCGGGGACCCCACACGCGAGCAGTTCTTC.

The V call is TRBV29-1, the J call TRBJ1-5, with D tentatively TRBD1 (5 bases). This CDR3 spans 12 amino acids. V lost 4 bases to trimming and J lost 8 bases, with 12 bases between them. Germline V gene lookup returns CDR1 SQVTM and CDR2 ANQGSEA. CDR3: CSVGGGGEPQHF. CDR3 in DNA: TGCAGCGTTGGTGGGGGAGGGGAGCCCCAGCATTTT.

This chain uses TRBV5-4 with TRBJ2-7, with TRBD2 matching 9 bases. The J segment lost 6 bases and the V segment lost 3 bases, leaving 10 bases of the junction unmatched. Germline values: CDR1 SGHNT, CDR2 YYREEE (reference sequence). CDR3 length: 15 amino acids. The CDR3 bases are TGTGCCAGCAGCTCGCCTTTAGCGGGAGAGGGCGAGCAGTACTTC. Translated, it gives CASSSPLAGEGEQYF.

The sample holds many counts of this clonotype. This chain connects TRBV9 to TRBJ2-2; the D is unclear. Germline CDR1 SGDLS, CDR2 YYNGEE. This CDR3 is 13 amino acids long. With 4 bases removed from V and 3 bases from J, the gap between germline ends came to 7 bases. The CDR3 here is CASSPTHTGELFF. Here the CDR3 DNA reads TGTGCCAGCAGCCCCACGCACACCGGGGAGCTGTTTTTT.

V gene TRBV29-1 combines with J gene TRBJ2-1; tentatively, D is TRBD2 (5 bases). Per germline, CDR1 SQVTM and CDR2 ANQGSEA. Trimming removed 8 bases at V and 8 bases at J, with 16 bases between. The CDR3 is 12 residues long. CDR3 in amino acids: CSLARDNDEQFF. The CDR3 region has the DNA TGCAGCTTGGCCCGGGATAACGATGAGCAGTTCTTC.